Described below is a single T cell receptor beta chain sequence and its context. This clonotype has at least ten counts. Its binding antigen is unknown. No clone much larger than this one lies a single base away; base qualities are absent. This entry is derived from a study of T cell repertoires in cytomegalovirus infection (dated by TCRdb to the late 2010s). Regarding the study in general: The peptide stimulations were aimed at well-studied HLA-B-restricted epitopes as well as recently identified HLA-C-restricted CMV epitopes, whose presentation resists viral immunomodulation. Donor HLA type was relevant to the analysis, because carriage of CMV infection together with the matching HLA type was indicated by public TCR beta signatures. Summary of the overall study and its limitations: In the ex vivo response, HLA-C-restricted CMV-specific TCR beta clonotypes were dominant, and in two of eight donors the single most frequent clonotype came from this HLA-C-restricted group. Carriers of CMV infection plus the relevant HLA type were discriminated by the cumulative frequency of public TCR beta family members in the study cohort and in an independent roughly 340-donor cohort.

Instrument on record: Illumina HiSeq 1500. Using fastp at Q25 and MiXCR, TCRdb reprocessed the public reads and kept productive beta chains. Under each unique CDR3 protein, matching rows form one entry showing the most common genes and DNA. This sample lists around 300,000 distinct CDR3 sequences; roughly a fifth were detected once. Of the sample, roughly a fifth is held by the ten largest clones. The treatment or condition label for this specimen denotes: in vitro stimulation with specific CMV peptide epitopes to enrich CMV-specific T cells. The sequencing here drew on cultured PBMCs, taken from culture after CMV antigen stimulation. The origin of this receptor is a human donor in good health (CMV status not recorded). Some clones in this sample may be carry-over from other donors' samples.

The nucleotide sequence is TGTGCCAGCAGGACGGGACTAGCGGGAGCGGATACGCAGTATTTT. Translation gives CASRTGLAGADTQYF. The sequence joins TRBV6-5 to TRBJ2-3; 14 bases in the junction line up with TRBD2. V loses 6 bases at its end and J loses 6 bases; junction bases beyond the gene matches: 5. Including cysteine and phenylalanine, the CDR3 has 15 amino acids. Only CDR3 DNA remains: 45 bases, in frame from the first base. In the germline V gene, CDR1 corresponds to MNHEY and CDR2 to SVGAGI.